A single sample gave rise to the 18 T cell receptor beta chains below, sequenced in a study of blood T cells in healthy people across ages. A J-beta primer mix and a sample-barcoded 5' primer were used in a second PCR of roughly 6 to 11 cycles. TCRdb reanalysed the 5' RACE reads using MiXCR and keeps one entry per CDR3 protein. The data show about 1,400,000 distinct CDR3 sequences, 42% seen once. Sequenced material: blood. Receptors originate from a woman younger than 35 in good health.

This clonotype showed up just a few times. V usage is TRBV20-1 and J usage is TRBJ2-3; a weak D match, TRBD2 (6 bases). Germline lookup yields CDR1 DFQATT and CDR2 SNEGSKA (reference sequence). Trimming stripped 0 bases from V and 0 bases from J, with 13 bases between. The CDR3 covers 16 residues. CDR3 DNA sequence: TGCAGTGCTAGAGACCTGGGGGACTCTAGCACAGATACGCAGTATTTT. Translation: CSARDLGDSSTDTQYF.

This clonotype was counted between two and nine times. V is TRBV7-2 and J is TRBJ1-1; 9 positions agree with TRBD1. The germline V gene has CDR1 SGHTA and CDR2 FQGNSA. The CDR3 extends over 16 amino acids. Trimming at V came to 6 bases and at J to 2 bases, leaving 10 bases not matched to a gene. The chain's CDR3 is CASREQGAAVNTEAFF. The CDR3 nucleotides read TGTGCCAGCAGGGAACAGGGGGCGGCGGTCAACACTGAAGCTTTCTTT.

V is TRBV24-1 and J is TRBJ2-5, with TRBD1 matching 8 bases. CDR1 KGHDR and CDR2 SFDVKD come from the germline V gene. J was trimmed by 11 bases and V by 4 bases; bases with no gene match: 14. The CDR3 spans 15 residues. The CDR3 bases are TGTGCCACCAGTGACACCCGACAGGGGAGGAATGAGCAGTACTTC. It is translated as CATSDTRQGRNEQYF.

The chain is built from TRBV29-1 and TRBJ1-2; D perhaps matches TRBD1 (6 bases). The CDR3 runs to 12 residues. The V gene lost 6 bases and the J gene lost 7 bases, with 15 bases spanning the gap. Germline values: CDR1 SQVTM, CDR2 ANQGSEA. CDR3 protein: CSVYKTGSGYTF. The CDR3 nucleotides read TGCAGCGTGTATAAAACAGGGTCTGGCTACACCTTC.

This clonotype was seen a single time. This chain links TRBV6-1 with TRBJ2-1; 7 bases fit TRBD2. The CDR3 extends over 16 amino acids. V lost 3 bases, J lost 1 base, and 6 bases stayed unmatched. Looked up from germline, CDR1 is MNHNS and CDR2 is SASEGT. In nucleotides, the CDR3 is TGTGCCAGCAGTGAGGAAGCGGGGTGGTCCTACAATGAGCAGTTCTTC. Encoded protein: CASSEEAGWSYNEQFF.

V is TRBV6-5 and J is TRBJ2-1, with 9 nucleotides matching TRBD2. Trimming took 0 bases from V and 2 from J; bases not matched to a gene: 8. This CDR3 region has 18 residues. The germline CDR1 and CDR2 sequences are MNHEY and SVGAGI. The CDR3 here is CASSYSASGITPYNEQFF. For the CDR3, the DNA is TGTGCCAGCAGTTACTCCGCTAGCGGGATTACCCCCTACAATGAGCAGTTCTTC.

This clonotype has a handful of counts. The chain employs TRBV2 and TRBJ2-1; 12 nucleotides agree with TRBD2. This CDR3 has 16 amino acids. After removal of 5 bases from V and 8 bases from J, the junction contained 10 bases not matched to a gene. The germline CDR1 and CDR2 sequences are SNHLY and FYNNEI. The CDR3 DNA sequence: TGTGCCAGCAGTCCTCTAGGACTAGCGGGGTTGGATGAGCAGTTCTTC. Protein product: CASSPLGLAGLDEQFF.

CDR3 nucleotide sequence: TGTGCTAGTGGCCCCGAGGTGGGTTACAATGAGCAGTTCTTC. It specifies CASGPEVGYNEQFF. The genes are TRBV12-5 and TRBJ2-1, with D unresolved. The CDR3 spans 14 residues. The ends were cut back, 6 bases at V and 4 bases at J, with 13 bases in the middle. CDR1 and CDR2 from the germline V gene are LGHNT and FRNRAP.

The chain couples TRBV20-1 to TRBJ2-3; weak D call: TRBD1 (6 bases). The CDR3 totals 14 residues. CDR1 is DFQATT, CDR2 SNEGSKA, per germline (reference sequence). V shed 5 bases and J shed 0 bases, with 12 bases lying between them. The CDR3 is CSACGQSSTDTQYF. The CDR3 nucleotides read TGCAGTGCTTGTGGACAGTCTAGCACAGATACGCAGTATTTT.

J is TRBJ2-1 and V is TRBV27; TRBD2 agrees at 9 bases. The germline V gene encodes CDR1 MNHEY and CDR2 SMNVEV (reference sequence). The V gene end was trimmed by 6 bases and the J gene end by 4 bases; junction bases not matched to a gene: 7. The CDR3 consists of 15 residues. CDR3 sequence (DNA): TGTGCCAGCAGGCCACGGACTAGCGAATACAATGAGCAGTTCTTC. Translation gives CASRPRTSEYNEQFF.

V is TRBV28 and J is TRBJ1-2; no reliable D call. This CDR3 comprises 19 residues. CDR1 is MDHEN, CDR2 SYDVKM, per germline. The V and J ends lost 6 bases and 3 bases respectively, with 29 bases between them. CDR3 sequence (DNA): TGTGCCAGCAGCCAAGTAGGGATAAAGGGAGGATTTAAGGACTATGGCTACACCTTC. Protein product: CASSQVGIKGGFKDYGYTF.

This clonotype came up a few times. The chain links TRBV7-2 to TRBJ2-1; the D call may be TRBD1 or TRBD2 (7 bases each). This CDR3 contains 16 residues. V lost 5 bases, J lost 8 bases, and 22 bases lay in between. Per the germline V gene, CDR1 is SGHTA and CDR2 is FQGNSA. This CDR3 is CASSPQGGGVSYEQFF. The CDR3 nucleotides read TGTGCCAGCAGCCCCCAGGGGGGGGGAGTCAGTTATGAGCAGTTCTTC.

The rearrangement links TRBV20-1 to TRBJ2-7, with 8 bases identical to TRBD2. CDR1 and CDR2 (germline): DFQATT, SNEGSKA (reference sequence). The CDR3 is made up of 15 amino acids. The V segment lost 2 bases and the J segment 0 bases; nucleotides outside the gene matches: 6. The CDR3 protein is CSARPLAGPSYEQYF. The CDR3 region has the DNA TGCAGTGCTAGACCCTTAGCGGGGCCCTCCTACGAGCAGTACTTC.

The chain couples TRBV3-1 to TRBJ2-7; TRBD2 aligns across 8 bases. The V and J ends lost 6 bases and 4 bases, in that order; junction bases with no gene match: 11. The CDR3 contains 15 residues. From germline, CDR1 is LGHDT and CDR2 YNNKEL (reference sequence). The CDR3 loop is CASRLEGTSIYEQYF. In DNA, the CDR3 is TGTGCCAGCAGACTCGAAGGGACTAGTATTTACGAGCAGTACTTC.

About this clonotype itself: A junction boundary mismatches the germline segment, possibly from a read error. This rearrangement joins TRBV7-9 to TRBJ2-5; 11 nucleotides line up with TRBD2. This CDR3 is 16 amino acids long. CDR1 is SEHNR, CDR2 FQNEAQ, per germline (reference sequence). CDR3 coding DNA: TGTGCCAGCAGCTCCCCTAGCGGGGGGAACCAAGAGCCCCAGTACTTC. Translated: CASSSPSGGNQEPQYF.

There are a few counts of this clonotype. The chain has TRBV6-5 and TRBJ1-2; D not resolved. The CDR3 runs to 14 residues. From germline, CDR1 is MNHEY and CDR2 SVGAGI. V gave up 6 bases and J gave up 6 bases, with 17 bases separating them. CDR3 DNA sequence: TGTGCCAGCAGCGACCAAAGATTTGCCCATGGCTACACCTTC. Translating gives CASSDQRFAHGYTF.

The gene calls are TRBV13 and TRBJ2-7; TRBD1 agrees at 7 bases. V shed 5 bases and J 3 bases; nucleotides not matched to a gene: 4. Per the germline V gene, CDR1 is PRHDT and CDR2 is FYEKMQ (reference sequence). The CDR3 is made up of 13 amino acids. This CDR3 is CASSAPGGYEQYF. The CDR3 DNA follows: TGTGCCAGCAGCGCTCCAGGGGGCTACGAGCAGTACTTC. The full variable domain, in which reference TRBV13 and TRBJ2-7 provide the parts outside the CDR3, is AAGVIQSPRHLIKEKRETATLKCYPIPRHDTVYWYQQGPGQDPQFLISFYEKMQSDKGSIPDRFSAQQFSDYHSELNMSSLELGDSALYFCASSAPGGYEQYFGPGTRLTVT.

V and J are TRBV6-1 and TRBJ1-1; TRBD1 might be the D (5 bases). The CDR3 has 13 amino acids. V lost 1 base and J lost 11, with 14 bases in between. Germline V gene data show CDR1 as MNHNS and CDR2 as SASEGT. CDR3 loop: CASSEEMGTSAFF. Written as DNA, the CDR3 is TGTGCCAGCAGTGAAGAAATGGGGACCTCGGCTTTCTTT.